The present TCR beta chain was sequenced within a study of control samples from healthy donors and cancer patients. This CDR3 has 14 residues. Germline CDR1 is MNHEY and CDR2 is SVGAGI. V shed 2 bases and J shed 7 bases, with 9 bases lying between them. Data came from immunoSEQ multiplex PCR; TCRdb stores just in-frame clones and leaves some out. The sample has about 89,000 clones; about 89% are singletons. The clonotype originates from a man aged 25-40 years in good health. The rearrangement uses TRBV6-5 and TRBJ1-6; TRBD1 is a possible D gene (5 bases). Sequenced: blood. The CDR3 DNA sequence: TGTGCCAGCAGTTACGTCGGGGGAAATTCACCCCTCCACTTT. Amino acid sequence: CASSYVGGNSPLHF.